This TCR beta chain was sequenced during a study of CD8 T cells in ankylosing spondylitis. Study outcomes and limitations: Some of the motif variants had earlier been found in reactive arthritis patients' fluid and blood. Reports say disease-linked clones showed up significantly more in matched ankylosing spondylitis synovial fluid. Clones that were linked to disease were CD8+ and were relatively rare in peripheral blood. Fewer than ten highly homologous variants made up a TCR beta motif that seemed to typify ankylosing spondylitis blood.

As concerns this clonotype: No antigen is known for it.

The CDR3 extends over 16 amino acids. The V end was cut by 6 bases, the J end by 2 bases, with 18 bases between. Quantitative 5'-RACE with molecular barcodes generated TCR beta libraries. From the 5' RACE reads, TCRdb called clonotypes with MiXCR, one entry per CDR3 protein. Here the sample spans about 700,000 distinct CDR3 sequences, 15% to 20% being singletons. The rearrangement links TRBV12-3 or TRBV12-4 to TRBJ2-3; weak D call: TRBD2 (5 bases). This TCR came from a male donor with ankylosing spondylitis. Sequences were obtained from blood, either unsorted or a sorted T cell fraction (not recorded which). The chain's CDR3 is CASSFGGLAPTDTQYF. CDR3 nucleotides: TGTGCCAGCAGCTTTGGAGGACTCGCCCCCACAGATACGCAGTATTTT.